The 20 T cell receptor beta chains below were found in one sample sequenced in a study of blood T cell repertoires in COVID-19. Sequencing used immunoSEQ multiplex PCR; TCRdb keeps in-frame clones, though not all of them. The sample records 250,000 or so clones, under 90% being singletons. Specimen: PBMCs or T cells enriched from blood (not recorded which). These receptors were collected from a man aged 35 to 55 who had recovered from COVID-19.

This chain uses TRBV5-4 with TRBJ2-3, with D possibly being TRBD2 (6 bases). Trimming shortened V by 2 bases and J by 5 bases, and 12 bases separated the two germline ends. Per germline, CDR1 SGHNT and CDR2 YYREEE (reference sequence). The CDR3 is made up of 14 amino acids. The DNA of the CDR3 is TGTGCCAGCAGCTTCTCTCAGGGAGGAGATACGCAGTATTTT. Protein: CASSFSQGGDTQYF.

This clone was observed at least ten times. V is TRBV13 and J is TRBJ1-2, with D possibly matching TRBD1 (6 bases). Germline assignment: CDR1 PRHDT and CDR2 FYEKMQ (reference sequence). The CDR3 consists of 17 residues. Trimming removed 5 bases from V and 5 bases from J, with 24 bases in between. The CDR3 bases are TGTGCCAGCAGCGCAATCCGGACAGATAGACTTACGTATGGCTACACCTTC. Translation: CASSAIRTDRLTYGYTF.

This clone appeared once. The J gene is TRBJ1-3, the V gene TRBV19; D might be TRBD1 (6 bases). V dropped 0 bases and J dropped 0 bases, with 15 bases sitting between them. Germline loops: CDR1 LNHDA, CDR2 SQIVND (reference sequence). The CDR3 is made up of 18 amino acids. CDR3: CASSIERGGGASGNTIYF. CDR3 in DNA: TGTGCCAGTAGTATAGAGAGAGGTGGGGGCGCCTCTGGAAACACCATATATTTT.

The chain uses TRBV11-3 and TRBJ1-2; 7 bases match TRBD1. The CDR3 runs 15 residues. J lost 0 bases, V lost 6 bases, and 7 bases had no gene match. Germline CDR1 is SGHNT and CDR2 is YENEEA. This chain's CDR3 is CASRGGPRANYGYTF. The CDR3 region has the DNA TGTGCCAGCAGAGGGGGCCCTCGGGCTAACTATGGCTACACCTTC.

The rearrangement uses TRBV28 and TRBJ2-7, with D perhaps TRBD2 (6 bases). The V end was cut by 10 bases, the J end by 2 bases, with 12 bases between. This CDR3 has 12 amino acids. Germline assignment: CDR1 MDHEN and CDR2 SYDVKM. The CDR3 reads CATGGPTYEQYF. The CDR3 DNA sequence: TGTGCCACCGGGGGTCCTACCTACGAGCAGTACTTC. Complete variable domain (other parts from reference TRBV28 and TRBJ2-7): DVKVTQSSRYLVKRTGEKVFLECVQDMDHENMFWYRQDPGLGLRLIYFSYDVKMKEKGDIPEGYSVSREKKERFSLILESASTNQTSMYLCATGGPTYEQYFGPGTRLTVT.

This clone has only one observation. The V call is TRBV7-9, the J call TRBJ1-1; possibly TRBD1 for D (6 bases). Per germline, CDR1 SEHNR and CDR2 FQNEAQ (reference sequence). The CDR3 consists of 16 residues. Trimming removed 5 bases from V and 3 bases from J, with 19 bases in between. CDR3 coding DNA: TGTGCCAGCAGCCGCAGGGGTTTTACGTCTGACACTGAAGCTTTCTTT. This codes for CASSRRGFTSDTEAFF.

The rearrangement uses TRBV7-2 and TRBJ1-3; 7 positions match TRBD1. The trim removed 4 bases at V and 4 bases at J, leaving 16 bases unmatched. This CDR3 has 18 amino acids. Per the germline V gene, CDR1 is SGHTA and CDR2 is FQGNSA. The CDR3 nucleotides read TGTGCCAGCAGCTCTTTCTTAGTTCAGGGGGGCAGGGGAAACACCATATATTTT. It codes for CASSSFLVQGGRGNTIYF.

The chain is built from TRBV18 and TRBJ2-7; possibly TRBD1 for D (5 bases). The V gene lost 1 base and the J gene lost 4 bases, with 11 bases spanning the gap. The CDR3 runs to 14 residues. Germline V gene lookup returns CDR1 KGHSH and CDR2 LQKENI. The CDR3 sequence is CASSPRGRAYEQYF. CDR3 sequence (DNA): TGTGCCAGCTCACCACGGGGCAGAGCTTACGAGCAGTACTTC. The entire variable domain, with the rest obtained from reference TRBV18 and TRBJ2-7, is as follows: NAGVMQNPRHLVRRRGQEARLRCSPMKGHSHVYWYRQLPEEGLKFMVYLQKENIIDESGMPKERFSAEFPKEGPSILRIQQVVRGDSAAYFCASSPRGRAYEQYFGPGTRLTVT.

V gene TRBV13 combines with J gene TRBJ2-7; 8 positions agree with TRBD2. The CDR3 runs 15 residues. The germline CDR1 and CDR2 sequences are PRHDT and FYEKMQ (reference sequence). J lost 2 bases, V lost 6 bases, and 9 bases had no gene match. CDR3: CASRFSGGRTYEQYF. DNA for the CDR3: TGTGCCAGCAGATTCAGCGGGGGCCGAACCTACGAGCAGTACTTC.

This CDR3 reads CASAGGRSYNSPLHF. The CDR3, as DNA: TGTGCCAGCGCCGGGGGACGCTCCTATAATTCACCCCTCCACTTT. The chain couples TRBV6-5 to TRBJ1-6, with TRBD1 as a possible D gene (5 bases). CDR3 length: 15 residues. Germline CDR1 is MNHEY and CDR2 is SVGAGI. Trimming shortened V by 8 bases and J by 0 bases, and 11 bases separated the two germline ends.

This rearrangement joins TRBV19 to TRBJ1-1; no definite D call. Per germline, CDR1 LNHDA and CDR2 SQIVND (reference sequence). V lost 0 bases and J 3 bases, leaving 8 bases between the germline ends. The CDR3 loop spans 14 amino acids. CDR3 region: CASSIEGGYTEAFF. DNA for the CDR3: TGTGCCAGTAGTATAGAAGGCGGGTACACTGAAGCTTTCTTT. The full variable domain, completed using reference TRBV19 and TRBJ1-1, is DGGITQSPKYLFRKEGQNVTLSCEQNLNHDAMYWYRQDPGQGLRLIYYSQIVNDFQKGDIAEGYSVSREKKESFPLTVTSAQKNPTAFYLCASSIEGGYTEAFFGQGTRLTVV.

The chain couples TRBV5-1 to TRBJ1-1; D unresolved. Trimming left V 4 bases short and J 13 bases short, with 17 bases between. Germline V gene sequence: CDR1 SGHRS, CDR2 YFSETQ. This CDR3 is built from 12 residues. CDR3 coding DNA: TGCGCCAGCAGCGGAGGACCTCCCACCTTTTTCTTT. As protein: CASSGGPPTFFF.

V and J are TRBV2 and TRBJ2-7; 7 nucleotides align to TRBD2. J was trimmed by 7 bases and V by 6 bases; bases with no gene match: 6. Germline loops: CDR1 SNHLY, CDR2 FYNNEI. This CDR3 has 12 amino acids. For the CDR3, the DNA is TGTGCCAGCAGCGCGGGAGTATCTGAGCAGTACTTC. Amino acid sequence: CASSAGVSEQYF.

This chain connects TRBV21-1 to TRBJ2-7; TRBD2 is the table's D call, not checked against the DNA. TRBV21-1 is tagged as a pseudogene. CDR3 length: 17 residues. CDR3 sequence (DNA): TGTGCCAGCAGCCTCTCTCGGACTAGCGGGAGAAGCTACGAGCAGTACTTC. The encoded protein is CASSLSRTSGRSYEQYF.

The rearrangement uses TRBV7-9 and TRBJ2-7; unclear D gene. Germline V lookup: CDR1 SEHNR, CDR2 FQNEAQ (reference sequence). This CDR3 region has 13 residues. V was pared by 5 bases and J by 5 bases, with 13 bases between. CDR3: CASSVFLDDEQYF. CDR3 nucleotide sequence: TGTGCCAGCAGCGTGTTCCTAGACGACGAGCAGTACTTC. Using reference TRBV7-9 and TRBJ2-7 for the parts outside the CDR3, the full variable domain is DTGVSQNPRHKITKRGQNVTFRCDPISEHNRLYWYRQTLGQGPEFLTYFQNEAQLEKSRLLSDRFSAERPKGSFSTLEIQRTEQGDSAMYLCASSVFLDDEQYFGPGTRLTVT.

The J gene is TRBJ2-7, the V gene TRBV5-1; unclear D gene. The CDR3 is 17 residues long. Germline-derived CDR1 and CDR2 are SGHRS and YFSETQ. V was cut by 1 base and J by 1 base, with 18 bases left in between. CDR3 nucleotides: TGCGCCAGCAGCTTGTATCCGCAGGCGCAGTTATCCTACGAGCAGTACTTC. Its translation is CASSLYPQAQLSYEQYF.

The CDR3, as DNA: TGTGCCAGCATAGAGGGGGGAGGGGCTTGGAATGAGCAGTTCTTC. It codes for CASIEGGGAWNEQFF. This chain uses TRBV2 with TRBJ2-1; possible D gene TRBD2, 7 bases. This CDR3 has 15 amino acids. Looked up from germline, CDR1 is SNHLY and CDR2 is FYNNEI. V was shortened by 7 bases and J by 7 bases, with 20 bases between the two germline ends.

The V call is TRBV19, the J call TRBJ2-1, with D perhaps matching TRBD2 (6 bases). V was trimmed by 2 bases and J by 8 bases, leaving 10 bases between them. This CDR3 is built from 13 residues. Germline V CDR1 and CDR2: LNHDA, SQIVND (reference sequence). The CDR3 bases are TGTGCCAGTAGTATATCTACGGGAGATGAGCAGTTCTTC. Protein sequence: CASSISTGDEQFF.

The CDR3 protein is CATGDNQDEQYF. The CDR3 nucleotides read TGTGCCACCGGGGACAACCAGGACGAGCAGTACTTC. V and J are TRBV24-1 and TRBJ2-7; perhaps TRBD1 as D (6 bases). Germline assignment: CDR1 KGHDR and CDR2 SFDVKD. V was cut by 9 bases and J by 5 bases, with 13 bases left in between. The CDR3 has 12 amino acids.

This chain joins TRBV5-1 and TRBJ2-1; 9 nucleotides match TRBD1. The germline V gene has CDR1 SGHRS and CDR2 YFSETQ. After removal of 7 bases from V and 7 bases from J, the junction contained 9 bases not matched to a gene. The CDR3 has 14 amino acids. As DNA, the CDR3 is TGCGCCAGCTCGGCGGGACAGGGAATGAATGAGCAGTTCTTC. Its translation: CASSAGQGMNEQFF.